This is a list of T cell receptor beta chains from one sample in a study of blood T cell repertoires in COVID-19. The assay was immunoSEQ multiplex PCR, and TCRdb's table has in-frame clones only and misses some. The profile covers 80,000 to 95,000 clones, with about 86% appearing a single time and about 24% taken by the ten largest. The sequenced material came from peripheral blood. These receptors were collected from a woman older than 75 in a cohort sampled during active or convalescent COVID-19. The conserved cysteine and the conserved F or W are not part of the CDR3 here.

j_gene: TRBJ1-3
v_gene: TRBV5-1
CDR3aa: ASSLQGSSGNTIY

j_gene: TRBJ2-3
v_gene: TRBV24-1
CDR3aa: ATSDSPTGWADTQY

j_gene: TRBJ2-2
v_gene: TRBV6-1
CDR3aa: ASSERSSGRTNTGELF

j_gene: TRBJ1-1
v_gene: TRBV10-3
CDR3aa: AISQYRGQVNTEAF

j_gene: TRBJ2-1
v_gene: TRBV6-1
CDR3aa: ASSESLAGSSYNEQF

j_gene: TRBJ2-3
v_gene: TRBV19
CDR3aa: ASSIGRGGTATDTQY

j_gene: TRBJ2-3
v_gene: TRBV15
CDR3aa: ATTSSSGRFADTQY

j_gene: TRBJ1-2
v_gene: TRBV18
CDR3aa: ASSPDGEDGYT

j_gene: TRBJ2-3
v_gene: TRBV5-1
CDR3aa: ATRASGRSLGTDTQY

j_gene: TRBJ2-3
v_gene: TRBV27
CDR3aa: ASSPRGAGGLRYTDTQY

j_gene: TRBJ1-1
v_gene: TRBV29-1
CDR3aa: SVETGTEAF

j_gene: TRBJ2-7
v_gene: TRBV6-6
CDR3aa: ASSPTGGQAPGEQY

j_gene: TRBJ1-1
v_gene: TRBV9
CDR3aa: ASSPLGGGAVEAF

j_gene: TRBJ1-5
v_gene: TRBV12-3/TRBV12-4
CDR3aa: ASSFNRGSQH

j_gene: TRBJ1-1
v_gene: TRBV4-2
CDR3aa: ASSRTGTGVMNTEAF

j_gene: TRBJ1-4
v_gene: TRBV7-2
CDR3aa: ASKRTGSPGEKLF

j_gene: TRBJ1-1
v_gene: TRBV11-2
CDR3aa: ASSSTGRTEAF

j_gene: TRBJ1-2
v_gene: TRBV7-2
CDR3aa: ASSLDEYGYT

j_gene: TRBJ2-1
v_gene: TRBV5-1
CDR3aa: ASSLEAGVNEQF

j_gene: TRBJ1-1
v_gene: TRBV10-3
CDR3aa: AISGTGGDTEAF

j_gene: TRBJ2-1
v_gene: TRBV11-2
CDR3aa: ASSFTTGGDSYNEQF

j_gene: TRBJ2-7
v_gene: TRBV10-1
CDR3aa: ASSEGGRAYEQY

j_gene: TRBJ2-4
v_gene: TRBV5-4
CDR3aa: ASSPQQGTKNIQY

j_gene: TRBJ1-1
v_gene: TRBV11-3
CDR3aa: ASSLGTGMDEAF

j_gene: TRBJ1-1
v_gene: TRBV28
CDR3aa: ASSLGTEVNEAF

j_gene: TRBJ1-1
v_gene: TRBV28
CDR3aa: ASSLWTGAYTEAF

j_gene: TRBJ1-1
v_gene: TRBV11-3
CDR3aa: ASSLFAGSVAF

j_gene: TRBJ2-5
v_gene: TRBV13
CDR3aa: ASSLRRRSEETQY

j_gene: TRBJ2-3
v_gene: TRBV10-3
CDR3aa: AIRGLAGGPDTQY